The text below deals with one T cell receptor (beta chain). Its matching antigen is unknown. This record comes from a study of OX40 agonist ivuxolimab in advanced cancers. The overall study: In this trial design, patients received ivuxolimab intravenously at 0.01 to 10 mg/kg every 2 weeks. Findings and caveats of the study: Within 6 weeks, CD4+ and CD8+ blood T cells expanded clonally at 0.1 to 3.0 mg/kg. The expanded peripheral T cells' antigen specificity was not determined.

This CDR3 has 12 residues. V was trimmed by 0 bases and J by 6 bases, leaving 9 bases between them. Germline values: CDR1 GTSNPN, CDR2 SVGIG (reference sequence). With autoimmune disease history or systemic immunosuppression, patients were excluded. Measured with immunoSEQ multiplex PCR; TCRdb has only the in-frame clones, and not every one. There are roughly 37,000 clones in the sample; 74% occur only once, and 15% to 20% lies in the top ten. This sequence originates from an adult with an advanced solid tumor such as melanoma, head and neck, liver or kidney cancer. This chain joins TRBV30 and TRBJ2-7, with a weak D call TRBD1 (5 bases). The input for sequencing was CD4+ or CD8+ T cells sorted from blood, taken in a trial of the OX40 agonist ivuxolimab. CDR3 DNA sequence: TGTGCCTGGAGTGTGTCAGGGCTCGAGCAGTACTTC. This sequence encodes CAWSVSGLEQYF.